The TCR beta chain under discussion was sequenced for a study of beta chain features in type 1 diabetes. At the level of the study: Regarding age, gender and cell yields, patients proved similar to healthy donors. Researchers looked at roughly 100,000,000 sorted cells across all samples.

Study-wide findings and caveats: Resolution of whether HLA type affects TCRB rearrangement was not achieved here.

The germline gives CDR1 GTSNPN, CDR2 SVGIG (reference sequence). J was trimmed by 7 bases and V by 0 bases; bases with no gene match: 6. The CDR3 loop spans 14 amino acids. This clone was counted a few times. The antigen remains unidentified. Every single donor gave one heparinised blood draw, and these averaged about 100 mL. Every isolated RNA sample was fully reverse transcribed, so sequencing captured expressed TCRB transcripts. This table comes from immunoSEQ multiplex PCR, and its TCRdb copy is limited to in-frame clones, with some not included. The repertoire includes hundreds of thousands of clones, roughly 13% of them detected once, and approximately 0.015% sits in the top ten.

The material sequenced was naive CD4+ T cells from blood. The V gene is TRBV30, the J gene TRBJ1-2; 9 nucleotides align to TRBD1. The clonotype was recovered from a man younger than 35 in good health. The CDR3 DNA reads TGTGCCTGGAGTGTTTACAGGGGGCGGGTTGGCTACACCTTC. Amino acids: CAWSVYRGRVGYTF.